Listed here are 3 T cell receptor beta chains from one sample, sequenced in a study of radiation and T cells in renal cell carcinoma. Using immunoSEQ multiplex PCR, the repertoire was profiled, and TCRdb retains in-frame clones only, with some absent. The sample lists tens of thousands of clones; 82% were seen once. Time point: baseline pretreatment blood. Treatment given: 15 Gy SBRT to primary tumor, nephrectomy 4 weeks later. Material: blood, obtained from a patient whose treatment included radiotherapy and nephrectomy. Source of these receptors: a man aged 60-69 years with renal cell carcinoma.

The chain links TRBV13 to TRBJ2-4; TRBD1 aligns across 9 bases. Trimming took 5 bases from V and 6 from J; bases not matched to a gene: 8. This CDR3 spans 15 amino acids. Per germline, CDR1 PRHDT and CDR2 FYEKMQ (reference sequence). The CDR3 reads CASSTWGTGRNIQYF. The CDR3, as DNA: TGTGCCAGCAGCACCTGGGGGACAGGGAGAAACATTCAGTACTTC.

This chain uses TRBV25-1 with TRBJ1-2; a possible D gene is TRBD1 (6 bases). Trimming removed 5 bases from V and 7 bases from J, with 11 bases in between. This CDR3 contains 12 residues. Germline V gives CDR1 MGHDK, CDR2 SYGVNS. The CDR3 bases are TGTGCCAGCAGTCCCGGGGGCGGTGGCTACACCTTC. This translates into CASSPGGGGYTF.

The chain combines TRBV14 with TRBJ1-3; the D is unclear. Trimming removed 1 base from V and 6 bases from J, with 19 bases in between. The CDR3 sequence is 17 residues long. Germline assignment: CDR1 SGHDN and CDR2 FVKESK. DNA for the CDR3: TGTGCCAGCAGCCAAGGTGCCTGGGCGGATTATGTAAACACCATATATTTT. Protein: CASSQGAWADYVNTIYF.